Given below is one T cell receptor beta chain in context. This clonotype was recorded many times. The target of this receptor is not known. No base quality values were provided; no much bigger clone lies one nucleotide off. V lost 3 bases and J lost 8 bases, and the count of bases not matched to a germline gene is 12. The CDR3 has 16 amino acids, counting the end cysteine and phenylalanine. Only the CDR3 DNA is retained, 48 bases long and in frame from the first base. The germline V gene (reference sequence) provides CDR1 SEHNR and CDR2 FQNEAQ. This sample is part of a study of CD8 T cells in ankylosing spondylitis (dated by TCRdb to the late 2010s). Concerning the study at large: The study profiled T cell receptor beta repertoires in healthy donors and ankylosing spondylitis patients to find disease-linked TCR variants. Peripheral blood samples were taken, and synovial fluid was additionally collected from ankylosing spondylitis patients. The whole study cohort included 90 to 120 healthy donors and about two dozen ankylosing spondylitis patients. Overall study results and their limits: The disease-linked clones had a CD8+ phenotype and were found at relatively low frequencies in peripheral blood. Some of the motif variants had been reported before in the synovial fluid and blood of reactive arthritis patients, a finding that suggests common disease-initiation mechanisms. The disease-linked clones were reported as significantly enriched in matched synovial fluid samples from ankylosing spondylitis patients. Blood from ankylosing spondylitis patients appeared to be characterized by a TCR beta motif composed of eight highly homologous amino acid variants.

Sequenced on an Illumina HiSeq 2500. Quantitative 5'-RACE with molecular barcodes was used to prepare TCR beta libraries. Regarding the original processing steps: To identify disease-linked TCR variants, a new computational method was used, one built on a probabilistic model of VDJ rearrangement. The raw public reads went through TCRdb reprocessing: fastp at Q25, MiXCR clone calling, in-frame beta chains kept. Duplicate CDR3 protein sequences are folded into a single record with the most common DNA and genes. TCRdb, rather than the study authors, made the V and J calls. In this sample the table shows some 100,000 distinct CDR3 sequences, around 8.3% of which occur a single time. Clones ranked in the top ten supply approximately 29% of the sample.

The rearranged chain carries TRBV7-9 and TRBJ2-3; 9 bases in the middle match TRBD1. The source of this sequence is a male donor with ankylosing spondylitis. The sample taken for sequencing was blood, either unsorted or a sorted T cell fraction (not recorded which). The CDR3 reads CASSFEGTGILSTQYF. The bases are TGTGCCAGCAGCTTCGAGGGGACAGGGATTTTAAGTACGCAGTATTTT.